This is a list of T cell receptor beta chains from one sample in a study of cytomegalovirus exposure and HLA in healthy donors. The repertoire was sequenced with immunoSEQ multiplex PCR; TCRdb's copy has only in-frame clones and lacks some. In the table there are about 64,000 clones, more than 60% of which are singletons. Source material: PBMCs. These receptors were obtained from a male donor in good health and CMV-seropositive. CDR3s include the opening cysteine and the closing phenylalanine or tryptophan. D genes are given only for firm matches. Not all rows give a size; the values are once, few, many and, for expanded clones, a class.

V	J	D	size	CDR3	DNA
TRBV4-3	TRBJ1-1	.	.	CASSQRLAGLMNTEAFF	TGCGCCAGCAGCCAAAGGTTGGCAGGACTTATGAACACTGAAGCTTTCTTT
TRBV6-6	TRBJ2-3	.	.	CASSFIGGGTDTQYF	TGTGCCAGCAGTTTTATCGGGGGAGGCACAGATACGCAGTATTTT
TRBV11-2	TRBJ2-7	TRBD1	.	CASSPDAPTGASLYEQYF	TGTGCCAGCAGCCCCGACGCGCCGACAGGGGCCTCGCTCTACGAGCAGTACTTC
TRBV4-2	TRBJ2-1	.	.	CASSQDSGGSGSYNEQFF	TGTGCCAGCAGCCAAGATTCAGGGGGGTCGGGCTCCTACAATGAGCAGTTCTTC
TRBV7-2	TRBJ2-7	TRBD2	few	CASSYRGGAFGEQYF	TGTGCCAGCAGCTACCGCGGGGGGGCCTTTGGCGAGCAGTACTTC
TRBV4-3	TRBJ2-7	TRBD2	.	CASSQTPRGGLSYEQYF	TGCGCCAGCAGCCAAACCCCCCGGGGGGGCCTTTCCTACGAGCAGTACTTC
TRBV5-1	TRBJ1-2	TRBD1	.	CASSLGDLRQGNYGYTF	TGCGCCAGCAGCTTGGGCGATCTACGACAGGGCAACTATGGCTACACCTTC
TRBV7-2	TRBJ2-7	.	.	CASSPRQNLSYEQYF	TGTGCCAGCAGCCCACGACAGAACCTATCCTACGAGCAGTACTTC
TRBV4-1	TRBJ1-1	.	.	CASSQMGEADTEAFF	TGCGCCAGCAGCCAGATGGGGGAGGCGGACACTGAAGCTTTCTTT
TRBV9	TRBJ2-3	TRBD2	.	CASSVGGSGEFTDTQYF	TGTGCCAGCAGCGTAGGAGGTAGCGGGGAATTCACAGATACGCAGTATTTT
TRBV14	TRBJ2-3	TRBD1	once	CASSRTGGGYTDTQYF	TGTGCCAGCAGCAGGACAGGGGGGGGATACACAGATACGCAGTATTTT
TRBV5-1	TRBJ2-2	.	.	CASSLAGTQNTGELFF	TGCGCCAGCAGCTTGGCCGGGACACAGAACACCGGGGAGCTGTTTTTT
TRBV19	TRBJ1-2	.	.	CASSIGYRNYGYTF	TGTGCCAGTAGTATAGGATACAGAAACTATGGCTACACCTTC
TRBV9	TRBJ1-1	.	few	CASSETAGRNTEAFF	TGTGCCAGCAGCGAAACAGCGGGTAGGAACACTGAAGCTTTCTTT
TRBV10-2	TRBJ2-1	TRBD1	.	CASTEGAGQFF	TGCGCCAGCACAGAGGGGGCAGGGCAGTTCTTC
TRBV27	TRBJ1-6	.	.	CASSLSQGMNNSPLHF	TGTGCCAGCAGTTTATCTCAGGGGATGAATAATTCACCCCTCCACTTT
TRBV10-3	TRBJ1-2	.	.	CAISVREDYGYTF	TGTGCCATCAGTGTCAGGGAGGACTATGGCTACACCTTC
TRBV7-3	TRBJ2-2	TRBD2	.	CASSLISGGLGNTGELFF	TGTGCCAGCAGCTTAATTAGCGGGGGGCTCGGGAACACCGGGGAGCTGTTTTTT
TRBV7-7	TRBJ2-7	.	.	CASSPGGSYEQYF	TGTGCTAGCAGCCCCGGAGGGTCCTACGAGCAGTACTTC
TRBV11-2	TRBJ2-1	.	.	CASSKGPNEQFF	TGTGCCAGCAGCAAGGGGCCCAATGAGCAGTTCTTC
TRBV6-1	TRBJ2-7	TRBD1	few	CASSEFLTGTGGYEQYF	TGTGCCAGCAGTGAATTCCTAACCGGGACAGGGGGGTACGAGCAGTACTTC
TRBV6-5	TRBJ1-6	TRBD1	.	CASSYSNRGSSPLHF	TGTGCCAGCAGTTACTCGAACAGGGGAAGTTCACCCCTCCACTTT
TRBV28	TRBJ1-1	.	.	CASSFTGFTEAFF	TGTGCCAGCAGTTTTACAGGTTTTACTGAAGCTTTCTTT
TRBV19	TRBJ2-7	TRBD1	.	CASSIDGGQDYEQYF	TGTGCCAGTAGTATAGATGGAGGACAGGACTACGAGCAGTACTTC
TRBV9	TRBJ2-4	.	few	CASSVGAGRPKNIQYF	TGTGCCAGCAGCGTAGGGGCAGGGCGGCCCAAAAACATTCAGTACTTC
TRBV2	TRBJ2-5	.	.	CASSVGGTSAETQYF	TGTGCCAGCAGTGTAGGGGGTACCTCCGCGGAGACCCAGTACTTC
TRBV10-3	TRBJ2-5	.	.	CAISAGGETQYF	TGTGCCATCAGTGCAGGGGGGGAGACCCAGTACTTC
TRBV10-3	TRBJ1-6	TRBD1	.	CAINGTVGGYNSPLHF	TGTGCCATCAACGGGACAGTCGGCGGCTATAATTCACCCCTCCACTTT
TRBV7-9	TRBJ2-7	.	.	CASSRLETVPYEQYF	TGTGCCAGCAGCCGCCTCGAGACAGTCCCTTACGAGCAGTACTTC
TRBV5-1	TRBJ2-2	.	.	CASSLTGFGELFF	TGCGCCAGCAGCTTAACAGGGTTCGGGGAGCTGTTTTTT
TRBV2	TRBJ1-6	.	.	CASTRDKSTRSYNSPLHF	TGTGCCAGCACCAGGGACAAGAGTACAAGGTCCTATAATTCACCCCTCCACTTT
TRBV9	TRBJ2-7	.	.	CASSVDYGLAEQYF	TGTGCCAGCAGCGTAGACTACGGCTTGGCCGAGCAGTACTTC
TRBV6-4	TRBJ2-3	TRBD1	.	CASSDSTGADTQYF	TGTGCCAGCAGTGACTCGACAGGGGCAGATACGCAGTATTTT
TRBV6-7	TRBJ1-1	.	.	CASSYSVGGGVTEAFF	TGTGCCAGCAGTTACTCGGTGGGAGGGGGGGTCACTGAAGCTTTCTTT
TRBV6-5	TRBJ1-3	.	.	CASRASWGAGNTIYF	TGTGCCAGCAGAGCATCATGGGGAGCTGGAAACACCATATATTTT
TRBV5-4	TRBJ2-1	.	.	CASSYSNQFNEQFF	TGTGCCAGCAGCTATTCTAACCAATTCAATGAGCAGTTCTTC
TRBV14	TRBJ2-2	.	.	CASSQYTTGELFF	TGTGCCAGCAGCCAATACACCACCGGGGAGCTGTTTTTT
TRBV5-1	TRBJ2-3	.	.	CASSTTKDTQYF	TGCGCCAGCAGTACGACAAAAGATACGCAGTATTTT
TRBV27	TRBJ2-6	TRBD2	.	CASSPRPGLAGGSSGANVLTF	TGTGCCAGCAGTCCGCGGCCGGGACTAGCGGGGGGGAGTTCTGGGGCCAACGTCCTGACTTTC
TRBV30	TRBJ1-4	.	once	CAWSRQAARGLFF	TGTGCCTGGAGTCGACAGGCGGCGAGGGGACTGTTTTTT
TRBV4-2	TRBJ2-3	TRBD2	.	CASSQAGGPTDTQYF	TGTGCCAGCAGCCAAGCGGGGGGGCCCACAGATACGCAGTATTTT
TRBV2	TRBJ1-1	.	.	CASSESSGAFF	TGTGCCAGCAGTGAATCATCGGGAGCTTTCTTT
TRBV28	TRBJ1-2	TRBD1	.	CASSPEGGYYGYTF	TGTGCCAGCAGCCCAGAAGGGGGCTACTATGGCTACACCTTC
TRBV29-1	TRBJ1-2	.	.	CSVPGVGEYGYTF	TGCAGCGTTCCCGGCGTAGGAGAATATGGCTACACCTTC
TRBV19	TRBJ1-3	.	.	CASTKAQRPSGNTIYF	TGTGCCAGCACTAAGGCCCAACGGCCCTCTGGAAACACCATATATTTT
TRBV27	TRBJ2-7	.	once	CASSPGQISVYEQYF	TGTGCCAGCAGTCCCGGGCAGATTAGCGTCTACGAGCAGTACTTC
TRBV5-1	TRBJ1-4	.	.	CASSMGRGSPTNEKLFF	TGCGCCAGCAGCATGGGACGGGGATCCCCAACTAATGAAAAACTGTTTTTT
TRBV11-3	TRBJ2-3	TRBD2	.	CASSPGGAGGRTDTQYF	TGTGCCAGCAGCCCGGGCGGGGCGGGGGGGCGGACAGATACGCAGTATTTT
TRBV2	TRBJ2-7	.	.	CASRAGTFYEQYF	TGTGCCAGCAGAGCCGGGACATTCTACGAGCAGTACTTC
TRBV15	TRBJ1-1	.	.	CATSREKGQNTEAFF	TGTGCCACCAGCAGAGAAAAGGGACAGAACACTGAAGCTTTCTTT
TRBV30	TRBJ2-4	.	once	CAWSKDSVLAKNIQYF	TGTGCCTGGAGCAAGGACAGTGTCCTAGCCAAAAACATTCAGTACTTC
TRBV5-1	TRBJ1-1	.	few	CASSLRQGRVNTEAFF	TGCGCCAGCAGCTTGCGTCAGGGTAGAGTGAACACTGAAGCTTTCTTT
TRBV6-6	TRBJ1-1	TRBD1	.	CASTLGQGMAEAFF	TGTGCCAGCACCCTGGGACAGGGGATGGCTGAAGCTTTCTTT
TRBV19	TRBJ2-1	TRBD2	.	CASSRRGSGGQNNEQFF	TGTGCCAGTAGTAGGAGGGGTAGCGGGGGGCAGAACAATGAGCAGTTCTTC